These 2 T cell receptor beta chains were all obtained from the same sample, sequenced in a study of human T cells and chemical hapten exposure (dated by TCRdb to about 2021). What this sample's time point label stands for: healthy volunteer bleed at 2 weeks. Total RNA was extracted from unfractionated whole blood that had been collected in Tempus Blood RNA tubes. Receptor libraries were prepared by RACE. Sequencing used a NextSeq 500. TCRdb reprocessed the public reads (quality trimming at Q25 with fastp, clone calling with MiXCR) and kept in-frame beta chains. Entries are consolidated by CDR3 protein sequence, retaining the most common genes and DNA. This sample comprises roughly 130,000 distinct CDR3 sequences, roughly 9% of them detected only once. Roughly 1.8% of the sample belongs to the ten largest clones. Source material: whole blood. The receptors come from a male donor in good health. Some clones in this sample may be carry-over from other donors' samples.

This clonotype has just a few counts. The genes are TRBV5-1 and TRBJ2-7; 11 positions match TRBD2. Per the germline V gene, CDR1 is SGHRS and CDR2 is YFSETQ. With 4 bases clipped from V and 0 bases from J, the junction kept 6 bases outside the gene matches. The CDR3 totals 16 residues. The CDR3 here is CASSPATSGNSYEQYF. Here the CDR3 DNA reads TGCGCCAGCAGCCCGGCGACTAGCGGGAACTCCTACGAGCAGTACTTC.

V and J are TRBV18 and TRBJ2-2; 7 bases are a match to TRBD1. Per germline, CDR1 KGHSH and CDR2 LQKENI. This CDR3 has 15 amino acids. V shed 5 bases and J 2 bases; nucleotides not matched to a gene: 5. The CDR3 protein is CASSGTATNTGELFF. Written as DNA, the CDR3 is TGTGCCAGCTCAGGGACAGCCACAAACACCGGGGAGCTGTTTTTT.